This entry concerns a single T cell receptor (beta chain). Only in-frame clones appear in the TCRdb table, and some are missing; sequencing was by immunoSEQ multiplex PCR. The repertoire holds 250,000 to 350,000 clones, with around 90% as singletons. The sample belongs to a study of blood T cell repertoires in COVID-19. The CDR3 sequence is 14 residues long. Germline V gives CDR1 KGHSH, CDR2 LQKENI. The V end was cut by 0 bases, the J end by 4 bases, with 9 bases between. The sequence came from a woman aged 18-29 years with acute COVID-19. The gene calls are TRBV18 and TRBJ1-1, with D unclear. Sequencing was done on a sample of PBMCs or T cells enriched from blood (not recorded which). CDR3 loop: CASSPPNPGTEAFF. CDR3 coding DNA: TGTGCCAGCTCACCACCAAACCCGGGCACTGAAGCTTTCTTT.